The 25 T cell receptor beta chains below were found in one sample sequenced in a study of OX40 agonist ivuxolimab in advanced cancers. TCRdb keeps only in-frame clones here, not all; method: immunoSEQ multiplex PCR. Of about 68,000 clones in the sample, around 83% were seen once. Source: CD4+ or CD8+ T cells sorted from blood, taken in a trial of the OX40 agonist ivuxolimab. All receptors derive from an adult with an advanced solid tumor such as melanoma, head and neck, liver or kidney cancer.

The rearrangement joins TRBV7-2 to TRBJ2-5; the match to TRBD2 covers 9 bases. CDR1 and CDR2 from the germline V gene are SGHTA and FQGNSA. The CDR3 has 14 amino acids. J lost 2 bases, V lost 7 bases, and 5 bases had no gene match. CDR3 region: CASTPAGGQETQYF. DNA of the CDR3: TGTGCCAGCACCCCGGCGGGAGGGCAAGAGACCCAGTACTTC.

This chain joins TRBV30 and TRBJ1-2; 8 bases map to TRBD1. Trimming took 4 bases from V and 8 from J; bases not matched to a gene: 9. The V gene's germline CDR1 is GTSNPN and CDR2 SVGIG (reference sequence). The CDR3 is 13 amino acids. The CDR3 is CAWNRDRPLGYTF. In DNA form, the CDR3 reads TGTGCCTGGAACAGGGACAGGCCATTGGGCTACACCTTC.

The gene calls are TRBV19 and TRBJ1-2, with D unclear. Trimming left V 10 bases short and J 8 bases short, with 17 bases between. The CDR3 is 12 residues long. The germline V gene has CDR1 LNHDA and CDR2 SQIVND (reference sequence). This CDR3 is CATPSPLGGYTF. As DNA, the CDR3 is TGTGCCACCCCCTCCCCCTTAGGGGGCTACACCTTC.

The chain couples TRBV9 to TRBJ2-3; 7 positions match TRBD2. The V gene's germline CDR1 is SGDLS and CDR2 YYNGEE. Losses at the gene ends were 4 bases for V and 1 base for J; bases not matched to a gene: 6. The CDR3 length is 15 residues. The CDR3 DNA sequence: TGTGCCAGCAGCTTAGGCGGGGGTCGCACAGATACGCAGTATTTT. As protein: CASSLGGGRTDTQYF.

This clone was counted once. The rearrangement uses TRBV7-9 and TRBJ2-2; 9 bases fit TRBD1. Germline CDR1 SEHNR, CDR2 FQNEAQ (reference sequence). The CDR3 is 15 amino acids. Unmatched junction bases numbered 2, after V lost 3 bases and J lost 3 bases. The CDR3 DNA reads as TGTGCCAGCAGCTTCCGGGACAGGGACACCGGGGAGCTGTTTTTT. Its protein product is CASSFRDRDTGELFF.

The CDR3 spells CASSTYNEQFF. The CDR3 DNA is TGTGCCAGCAGTACATACAATGAGCAGTTCTTC. The rearrangement joins TRBV28 to TRBJ2-1, with D hard to call. Trimming removed 5 bases at V and 4 bases at J, with 3 bases between. This CDR3 contains 11 residues. The germline gives CDR1 MDHEN, CDR2 SYDVKM.

This rearrangement joins TRBV4-1 to TRBJ1-1, with 7 bases aligning to TRBD1. This CDR3 is 17 amino acids long. Trimming at V came to 3 bases and at J to 2 bases, leaving 12 bases not matched to a gene. CDR1 is MGHRA and CDR2 is YSYEKL in the germline V gene. CDR3 amino acids: CASSQDRSTQGNTEAFF. The DNA of the CDR3 is TGCGCCAGCAGCCAGGACAGGTCCACCCAAGGAAACACTGAAGCTTTCTTT.

In this sample, this clone turned up once. The CDR3 region is CASAGTTGEKLFF. The CDR3 coding sequence is TGTGCCAGCGCCGGGACCACGGGTGAAAAACTGTTTTTT. V is TRBV6-1 and J is TRBJ1-4; weak D call: TRBD1 (5 bases). Germline CDR1 and CDR2: MNHNS and SASEGT. The V end was cut by 8 bases, the J end by 7 bases, with 14 bases between. The CDR3 contains 13 residues.

The chain combines TRBV5-8 with TRBJ1-5; D gene uncertain. V was clipped by 2 bases and J by 10 bases, with 10 bases between them. This CDR3 has 12 amino acids. From germline, CDR1 is SGHTS and CDR2 YDEGEE. The CDR3 loop reads CASSLQLGPQHF. The CDR3 DNA is TGTGCCAGCAGCTTACAACTCGGACCCCAGCATTTT.

The rearrangement joins TRBV5-3 to TRBJ2-3; no clear D. TRBV5-3 is noted as an ORF with a role that remains uncertain. Trimming took 5 bases from V and 2 from J, leaving 12 bases between them. The CDR3 sequence is 14 residues long. The CDR3 DNA is TGTGCCAGAAGTGCTAGACCACCCACAGATACGCAGTATTTT. It is translated as CARSARPPTDTQYF.

As for this clone: The germline gene is not matched at one end of the junction; a read error may be the cause. The CDR3 coding sequence is TGTGCTAGCAGCTTAGAGACAGGAGAGACCCAGTACTTC. It is translated as CASSLETGETQYF. This rearrangement joins TRBV7-7 to TRBJ2-5; tentatively, D is TRBD1 (6 bases). Germline CDR1 reads SSHAT; CDR2 reads FNYEAQ (reference sequence). The CDR3 runs to 13 residues.

The genes are TRBV27 and TRBJ2-5; maybe TRBD2 (6 bases). This CDR3 has 13 residues. The V gene's germline CDR1 is MNHEY and CDR2 SMNVEV (reference sequence). The ends were cut back, 7 bases at V and 5 bases at J, with 14 bases in the middle. This chain's CDR3 is CASNAARGETQYF. Written as DNA, the CDR3 is TGTGCCAGCAACGCCGCCCGGGGGGAGACCCAGTACTTC.

This chain joins TRBV5-1 and TRBJ2-5, with D maybe TRBD2 (6 bases). The CDR3 has 15 residues. In germline, CDR1 is SGHRS, CDR2 YFSETQ. The V end lost 0 bases, the J end lost 2 bases, and 11 bases lay between the germline ends. DNA of the CDR3: TGCGCCAGCAGCTTGGGGGACGGGAGTCAAGAGACCCAGTACTTC. Translating gives CASSLGDGSQETQYF.

This sequence joins TRBV11-2 and TRBJ2-7, with 9 bases lining up with TRBD1. There are 14 residues in the CDR3. The junction had 11 bases not matched to a gene; V was cut back by 5 bases and J by 9 bases. The germline CDR1 and CDR2 sequences are SGHAT and FQNNGV. CDR3 amino acids: CASSPLGTGMTQYF. The CDR3 DNA is TGTGCCAGCAGCCCACTCGGGACAGGGATGACGCAGTACTTC.

The V gene is TRBV10-3, the J gene TRBJ2-2; no firm D call. V was shortened by 2 bases and J by 3 bases, with 4 bases between the two germline ends. The CDR3 has 13 residues. Germline V gives CDR1 ENHRY, CDR2 SYGVKD. As DNA, the CDR3 is TGTGCCATCAGTGAGCGGGACACCGGGGAGCTGTTTTTT. This codes for CAISERDTGELFF.

The chain is built from TRBV19 and TRBJ1-5; 9 bases line up with TRBD1. The junction had 4 bases not matched to a gene; V was cut back by 10 bases and J by 3 bases. The germline V gene encodes CDR1 LNHDA and CDR2 SQIVND (reference sequence). The CDR3 length is 13 residues. The CDR3 loop reads CATRTGDNQPQHF. The CDR3 DNA reads TGTGCCACTAGGACAGGGGACAATCAGCCCCAGCATTTT.

J is TRBJ2-7 and V is TRBV29-1; D may be TRBD2 (5 bases). V was clipped by 3 bases and J by 3 bases, with 12 bases between them. CDR1 SQVTM and CDR2 ANQGSEA come from the germline V gene. This CDR3 has 13 residues. The chain's CDR3 is CSVEHSRGYEQYF. The CDR3 DNA follows: TGCAGCGTTGAGCACAGCCGGGGCTACGAGCAGTACTTC.

The chain employs TRBV5-1 and TRBJ1-1, with 7 bases lining up with TRBD1. The CDR3 loop spans 17 amino acids. Germline V gene data show CDR1 as SGHRS and CDR2 as YFSETQ. V lost 5 bases to trimming and J lost 0 bases; unmatched junction nucleotides: 13. In nucleotides, the CDR3 is TGCGCCAGCAGAACTGGGACAGCCTTACCTGTGAACACTGAAGCTTTCTTT. It encodes CASRTGTALPVNTEAFF.

The V gene is TRBV19, the J gene TRBJ2-7; D is perhaps TRBD1 (5 bases). This CDR3 is 13 amino acids long. The V gene lost 5 bases and the J gene lost 6 bases, with 14 bases spanning the gap. Germline CDR1 and CDR2: LNHDA and SQIVND (reference sequence). The CDR3 sequence is CASSLRVEGEQYF. For the CDR3, the DNA is TGTGCCAGTAGTCTCAGGGTTGAAGGCGAGCAGTACTTC. Looking up the rest from reference TRBV19 and TRBJ2-7 gives the full variable domain: DGGITQSPKYLFRKEGQNVTLSCEQNLNHDAMYWYRQDPGQGLRLIYYSQIVNDFQKGDIAEGYSVSREKKESFPLTVTSAQKNPTAFYLCASSLRVEGEQYFGPGTRLTVT.

The chain recombines TRBV5-6 with TRBJ2-7; tentatively, D is TRBD2 (6 bases). This CDR3 is 13 amino acids long. The V gene lost 3 bases and the J gene lost 1 base, with 8 bases spanning the gap. CDR1 is SGHDT and CDR2 is YYEEEE in the germline V gene. The CDR3 reads CASSSGLSYEQYF. DNA for the CDR3: TGTGCCAGCAGCTCTGGACTATCCTACGAGCAGTACTTC.

This chain connects TRBV21-1 to TRBJ2-5; the table's TRBD2 call for D was not verified on the DNA. TRBV21-1 is a recognized pseudogene. The CDR3 is 18 amino acids. The CDR3 is CASSKRRQRGTSQETQYF. CDR3 coding DNA: TGTGCCAGCAGCAAGCGAAGGCAGCGCGGAACTTCGCAAGAGACCCAGTACTTC.

The chain combines TRBV7-9 with TRBJ1-5; no definite D call. The CDR3 is made up of 15 amino acids. The V end was cut by 1 base, the J end by 2 bases, with 9 bases between. CDR1 SEHNR and CDR2 FQNEAQ come from the germline V gene (reference sequence). As DNA, the CDR3 is TGTGCCAGCAGCTTAGTGGGTATCGGCAATCAGCCCCAGCATTTT. This translates into CASSLVGIGNQPQHF.

The chain couples TRBV7-9 to TRBJ1-4; D is unresolved. Germline CDR1 reads SEHNR; CDR2 reads FQNEAQ (reference sequence). This CDR3 is built from 13 residues. The V gene lost 2 bases and the J gene lost 8 bases, with 9 bases spanning the gap. This CDR3 is CASSLPLGEKLFF. The CDR3 DNA reads TGTGCCAGCAGCTTACCCCTAGGAGAAAAACTGTTTTTT.

The chain employs TRBV19 and TRBJ1-5; a possible D gene is TRBD1 (5 bases). This CDR3 contains 13 residues. Germline CDR1 reads LNHDA; CDR2 reads SQIVND (reference sequence). The V gene lost 9 bases and the J gene lost 2 bases, with 11 bases spanning the gap. Here the CDR3 DNA reads TGTGCCAGCGGCCGCAGGGGCAATCAGCCCCAGCATTTT. The encoded protein is CASGRRGNQPQHF. Full variable domain (missing parts from reference TRBV19 and TRBJ1-5): DGGITQSPKYLFRKEGQNVTLSCEQNLNHDAMYWYRQDPGQGLRLIYYSQIVNDFQKGDIAEGYSVSREKKESFPLTVTSAQKNPTAFYLCASGRRGNQPQHFGDGTRLSIL.

The chain carries TRBV28 and TRBJ1-5; the D is unclear. V was shortened by 4 bases and J by 7 bases, with 11 bases between the two germline ends. Germline-derived CDR1 and CDR2 are MDHEN and SYDVKM. The CDR3 has 13 amino acids. CDR3 DNA sequence: TGTGCCAGCAGTTCGGACTTAAGGCAGCCCCAGCATTTT. It translates to CASSSDLRQPQHF.